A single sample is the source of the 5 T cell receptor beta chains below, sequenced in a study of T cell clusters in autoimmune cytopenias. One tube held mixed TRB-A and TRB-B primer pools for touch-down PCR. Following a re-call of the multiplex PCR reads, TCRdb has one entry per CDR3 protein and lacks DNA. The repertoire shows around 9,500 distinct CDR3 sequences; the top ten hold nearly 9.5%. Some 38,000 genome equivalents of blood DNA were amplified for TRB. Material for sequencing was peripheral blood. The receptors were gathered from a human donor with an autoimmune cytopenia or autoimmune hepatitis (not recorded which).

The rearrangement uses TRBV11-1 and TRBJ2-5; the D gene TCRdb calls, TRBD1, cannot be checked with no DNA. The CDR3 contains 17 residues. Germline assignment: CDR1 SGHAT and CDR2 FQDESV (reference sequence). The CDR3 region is CASSLRLPGVLGETQHF.

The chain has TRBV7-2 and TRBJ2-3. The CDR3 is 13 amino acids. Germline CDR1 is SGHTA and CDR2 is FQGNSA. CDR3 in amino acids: CASSLGVADTQYF. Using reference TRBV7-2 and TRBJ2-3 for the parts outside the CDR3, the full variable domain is GAGVSQSPSNKVTEKGKDVELRCDPISGHTALYWYRQSLGQGLEFLIYFQGNSAPDKSGLPSDRFSAERTGGSVSTLTIQRTQQEDSAVYLCASSLGVADTQYFGPGTRLTVL.

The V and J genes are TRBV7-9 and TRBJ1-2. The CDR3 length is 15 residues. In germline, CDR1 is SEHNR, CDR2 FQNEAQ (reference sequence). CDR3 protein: CASSPTAIRNYGYTF.

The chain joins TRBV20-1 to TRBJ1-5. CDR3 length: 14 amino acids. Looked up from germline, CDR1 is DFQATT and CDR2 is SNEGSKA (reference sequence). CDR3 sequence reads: CSARSLDGNQPQHF.

CDR3: CASTPSGESNSPLHF. J is TRBJ1-6 and V is TRBV28. The CDR3 runs 15 residues. Looked up from germline, CDR1 is MDHEN and CDR2 is SYDVKM.